This record concerns one T cell receptor (beta chain) sequence. This sample was included in a study of blood T cell repertoires in COVID-19. Clones were read by immunoSEQ multiplex PCR, and TCRdb kept only the in-frame ones, dropping some. This table has about 63,000 clones, around 90% appearing once. The sequenced sample consisted of peripheral blood. The clonotype comes from a woman of 80 years or more with acute or convalescent COVID-19.

The CDR3 coding sequence is TGTGCCAGCAGCTTGCGGGGGGGAACCGGGGAGCTGTTTTTT. It encodes CASSLRGGTGELFF. This chain links TRBV5-4 with TRBJ2-2, with 8 bases aligning to TRBD2. Germline CDR1 and CDR2: SGHNT and YYREEE (reference sequence). V trimming: 1 base; J trimming: 5 bases; junction bases outside the gene matches: 1. This CDR3 has 14 residues.